Sequencing of this TCR beta chain was carried out in a study of beta chain features in type 1 diabetes. Whole-study results and caveats: Junctions at VDJ sites from type 1 diabetes patients had fewer insertions and more deletions.

The study reverse transcribed the entire isolated RNA, so it sequenced expressed TCRB transcripts. The method was immunoSEQ multiplex PCR; TCRdb's version includes in-frame clones alone and lacks a portion of them. The sample lists around 300,000 clones, about 8.5% seen once, with over 0.8% in the top ten. With respect to this clone: Its antigen remains unknown.

Between the trimmed V and J ends, which lost 4 bases and 0 bases, there was a span of 10 bases. The germline CDR1 and CDR2 sequences are SGHRS and YFSETQ. This CDR3 region has 14 residues. In all sorted populations, purity surpassed 95%. The clonotype originates from a young woman in good health. Source material: central memory CD4+ T cells from blood. V gene TRBV5-1 combines with J gene TRBJ2-5; D might be TRBD1 (6 bases). CDR3 DNA sequence: TGCGCCAGCAGCATAAGGACAGACCAAGAGACCCAGTACTTC. Its translation is CASSIRTDQETQYF.